Reported below is one T cell receptor (beta chain). The antigen remains undetermined. CDR1 is SGHRS and CDR2 is YFSETQ in the germline V gene. The CDR3 extends over 15 amino acids. Unmatched junction bases numbered 7, after V lost 3 bases and J lost 5 bases. The data were taken from a study of post-analysis software for immune sequencing data. The study's findings and limits: In patients, five TRBV segments were more frequent than in controls, with TRBV5-6, TRBV5-1 and TRBV20-1 among them. Clustering by F measure revealed strong co-clustering among samples prepared together in one batch.

Unique-molecular-identifier-tagged TCR beta cDNA libraries were used. A single record per CDR3 protein comes from TCRdb applying MiXCR to the PCR reads. The data contain 350,000 to 450,000 distinct CDR3 sequences, roughly 38% of them seen just once; the ten biggest clones take up about 8%. The TCR originated in a girl aged 2 to 10 with multiple sclerosis. This rearrangement joins TRBV5-1 to TRBJ2-1; 8 bases line up with TRBD2. The sample consisted of blood. The CDR3 bases are TGCGCCAGCAGCTCGGCGGGGGGCAACCACAATGAGCAGTTCTTC. Translation: CASSSAGGNHNEQFF.